The 9 T cell receptor beta chains given below trace back to one sample, sequenced in a study of beta chain features in type 1 diabetes. General study points: A moderate, significant TCRB CDR3 shortening appeared in type 1 diabetes across four CD4+ subsets.

These receptors are not linked to any known antigen. The isolated RNA, all of it, was reverse transcribed, so expressed TCRB transcripts were what got sequenced. The protocol was immunoSEQ multiplex PCR, while the TCRdb copy is restricted to in-frame clones and leaves out a portion. Altogether 100,000 to 150,000 clones are present, 7% to 10% being singletons, with the ten largest covering under 0.9%. The sequencing sample was made of central memory CD4+ T cells from blood. These receptors were obtained from a man under 40 with type 1 diabetes.

The rearrangement links TRBV5-8 to TRBJ2-7; no definite D call. Germline assignment: CDR1 SGHTS and CDR2 YDEGEE. The CDR3 totals 12 residues. V was cut by 6 bases and J by 3 bases, with 10 bases left in between. CDR3 amino acids: CASTARFYEQYF. The CDR3, as DNA: TGTGCCAGCACGGCCAGGTTCTACGAGCAGTACTTC.

The table lists this clone with a few counts. This rearrangement joins TRBV5-1 to TRBJ2-3, with a weak D call TRBD2 (6 bases). The V gene lost 4 bases and the J gene lost 0 bases, with 9 bases spanning the gap. The CDR3 consists of 14 residues. The germline gives CDR1 SGHRS, CDR2 YFSETQ. CDR3 coding DNA: TGCGCCAGCAGCGTCGGGACTAGCACAGATACGCAGTATTTT. Translation gives CASSVGTSTDTQYF.

The V and J genes are TRBV5-4 and TRBJ2-1; 14 nucleotides line up with TRBD2. The trim removed 2 bases at V and 2 bases at J, leaving 3 bases unmatched. The germline V gene has CDR1 SGHNT and CDR2 YYREEE (reference sequence). This CDR3 is built from 17 residues. The CDR3 here is CASSFGLAGGTYNEQFF. CDR3 DNA sequence: TGTGCCAGCAGCTTCGGACTAGCGGGGGGTACCTACAATGAGCAGTTCTTC.

V is TRBV4-2 and J is TRBJ1-6, with TRBD1 as a possible D gene (5 bases). Germline loops: CDR1 LGHNA, CDR2 YNFKEQ. Trimming removed 5 bases at V and 8 bases at J, with 16 bases between. The CDR3 sequence is 15 residues long. The CDR3 protein is CASSFDSAGYSPLHF. The DNA for the CDR3 is TGTGCCAGCAGCTTTGACAGCGCGGGATATTCACCCCTCCACTTT.

The chain uses TRBV7-9 and TRBJ2-5, with 7 positions matching TRBD1. CDR3 length: 15 amino acids. Germline lookup yields CDR1 SEHNR and CDR2 FQNEAQ (reference sequence). The junction had 9 bases not matched to a gene; V was cut back by 4 bases and J by 4 bases. CDR3 coding DNA: TGTGCCAGCAGCTCCGGAGCACAGGGGAGAGAGACCCAGTACTTC. As protein: CASSSGAQGRETQYF. Full variable domain (missing parts from reference TRBV7-9 and TRBJ2-5): DTGVSQNPRHKITKRGQNVTFRCDPISEHNRLYWYRQTLGQGPEFLTYFQNEAQLEKSRLLSDRFSAERPKGSFSTLEIQRTEQGDSAMYLCASSSGAQGRETQYFGPGTRLLVL.

The rearrangement joins TRBV9 to TRBJ1-6, with D maybe TRBD1 (5 bases). CDR1 is SGDLS, CDR2 YYNGEE, per germline. CDR3 length: 13 amino acids. Trimming left V 0 bases short and J 13 bases short, with 11 bases between. The CDR3, as DNA: TGTGCCAGCAGCGTAGTAGGGGCGAATCCCCTCCACTTT. Its translation: CASSVVGANPLHF.

This chain links TRBV7-9 with TRBJ1-5, with D tentatively TRBD1 (5 bases). Germline CDR1 reads SEHNR; CDR2 reads FQNEAQ (reference sequence). Deletions cut 0 bases from V and 8 bases from J, with 14 bases between. This CDR3 is built from 15 residues. CDR3 bases: TGTGCCAGCAGCTTAGCGCTGGCAGGGCGTGAGCCCCAGCATTTT. Its protein is CASSLALAGREPQHF.

This clone was seen a handful of times. The chain is built from TRBV18 and TRBJ1-1; a weak D match, TRBD1 (5 bases). V dropped 6 bases and J dropped 1 base, with 12 bases sitting between them. Germline lookup yields CDR1 KGHSH and CDR2 LQKENI. The CDR3 totals 14 residues. The CDR3 protein is CASSLYGGNTEAFF. The CDR3 nucleotides are TGTGCCAGCTCCCTATACGGGGGGAACACTGAAGCTTTCTTT. Filled out from reference TRBV18 and TRBJ1-1, the complete variable domain reads NAGVMQNPRHLVRRRGQEARLRCSPMKGHSHVYWYRQLPEEGLKFMVYLQKENIIDESGMPKERFSAEFPKEGPSILRIQQVVRGDSAAYFCASSLYGGNTEAFFGQGTRLTVV.

The chain uses TRBV18 and TRBJ2-3; perhaps TRBD1 as D (6 bases). Trimming stripped 3 bases from V and 0 bases from J, with 16 bases between. Germline values: CDR1 KGHSH, CDR2 LQKENI. The CDR3 extends over 17 amino acids. The CDR3 nucleotides are TGTGCCAGCTCACCCTATATCCAGGGGTCGAGCACAGATACGCAGTATTTT. This translates into CASSPYIQGSSTDTQYF.